This entry lists 21 T cell receptor beta chains sequenced from one sample in a study of shared clonotypes between healthy human individuals (dated by TCRdb to about 2020). The library relied on the immunoSEQ multiplex PCR assay. TCRdb re-hosts the immuneACCESS table, in-frame sequences only. Its copies lack some clones; in the studies checked, an unresolved V gene accounts for under half of them, and the cause for the rest is not known. In all, the sample holds about 2 million clones, and about 95% of those were seen once. Less than 1.5% of the sample is in the top ten clones. CD8 naive samples consisted of CD45RO-negative cells that were positively selected for CCR7, yielding a CD45RA+CCR7+ population without TemRA cells. Sequencing was carried out using naive CD8+ T cells sorted from blood. Sample cell subset or site, as interpreted from the label and publication: CD45RA+CCR7+. The source of these receptors is a man between 18 and 29 years old in good health.

V usage is TRBV4-3 and J usage is TRBJ2-1; the D is unclear. The length of the CDR3 is 15 residues. Trimming shortened V by 2 bases and J by 1 base, and 9 bases separated the two germline ends. Germline CDR1 LGHNA, CDR2 YSLEER. The CDR3 spells CASSQSPVSYNEQFF. CDR3 DNA sequence: TGCGCCAGCAGCCAATCCCCCGTATCCTACAATGAGCAGTTCTTC.

The chain links TRBV7-2 to TRBJ2-7; D assignment may be TRBD1 or TRBD2 (5 bases each). Per germline, CDR1 SGHTA and CDR2 FQGNSA. V was trimmed by 1 base and J by 5 bases, leaving 15 bases between them. CDR3 length equals 15 residues. The DNA for the CDR3 is TGTGCCAGCAGCTTAGTTGGGGGATGGTCGGACGAGCAGTACTTC. Residues: CASSLVGGWSDEQYF. Variable domain in full (rest from reference TRBV7-2 and TRBJ2-7): GAGVSQSPSNKVTEKGKDVELRCDPISGHTALYWYRQSLGQGLEFLIYFQGNSAPDKSGLPSDRFSAERTGGSVSTLTIQRTQQEDSAVYLCASSLVGGWSDEQYFGPGTRLTVT.

The chain is built from TRBV5-8 and TRBJ2-1; D possibly uses TRBD1 or TRBD2 (5 bases each). This CDR3 has 16 amino acids. Germline V gives CDR1 SGHTS, CDR2 YDEGEE. V was clipped by 0 bases and J by 3 bases, with 13 bases between them. The CDR3 DNA reads TGTGCCAGCAGCTTGGGTGTCAGGGACCTCTACAATGAGCAGTTCTTC. Amino acid sequence: CASSLGVRDLYNEQFF. Using reference TRBV5-8 and TRBJ2-1 for the parts outside the CDR3, the full variable domain is EAGVTQSPTHLIKTRGQQATLRCSPISGHTSVYWYQQALGLGLQFLLWYDEGEERNRGNFPPRFSGRQFPNYSSELNVNALELEDSALYLCASSLGVRDLYNEQFFGPGTRLTVL.

The chain recombines TRBV28 with TRBJ2-3, with 9 bases fitting TRBD2. The J segment lost 3 bases and the V segment lost 4 bases, leaving 11 bases of the junction unmatched. The CDR3 has 17 amino acids. CDR1 and CDR2 from the germline V gene are MDHEN and SYDVKM. The CDR3 loop reads CASSSPLAGTGTDTQYF. DNA of the CDR3: TGTGCCAGCAGTTCTCCCCTAGCGGGGACCGGGACAGATACGCAGTATTTT.

This chain connects TRBV5-4 to TRBJ2-2; 8 nucleotides agree with TRBD2. The germline V gene has CDR1 SGHNT and CDR2 YYREEE (reference sequence). This CDR3 contains 15 residues. V was pared by 2 bases and J by 6 bases, with 6 bases of the junction left unmatched. Here the CDR3 reads CASSFRGGPPGELFF. The CDR3 nucleotides read TGTGCCAGCAGCTTTCGGGGGGGGCCTCCCGGGGAGCTGTTTTTT.

The rearrangement joins TRBV7-9 to TRBJ1-2; 8 nucleotides align to TRBD1. The trim removed 1 base at V and 0 bases at J, leaving 13 bases unmatched. CDR3 length equals 19 residues. The germline gives CDR1 SEHNR, CDR2 FQNEAQ (reference sequence). CDR3 in DNA: TGTGCCAGCAGCTTAGAGCCCGGACAGGGTGATAGTACTAACTATGGCTACACCTTC. It is translated as CASSLEPGQGDSTNYGYTF. The complete variable domain, with remaining parts taken from reference TRBV7-9 and TRBJ1-2, reads DTGVSQNPRHKITKRGQNVTFRCDPISEHNRLYWYRQTLGQGPEFLTYFQNEAQLEKSRLLSDRFSAERPKGSFSTLEIQRTEQGDSAMYLCASSLEPGQGDSTNYGYTFGSGTRLTVV.

In DNA, the CDR3 is TGTGCCAGCAGCCCTCAGGAAGGCGGGGGGGCCGGGGAGCTGTTTTTT. Residues: CASSPQEGGGAGELFF. V gene TRBV14 combines with J gene TRBJ2-2; 9 nucleotides match TRBD2. J lost 6 bases, V lost 4 bases, and 9 bases had no gene match. From germline, CDR1 is SGHDN and CDR2 FVKESK. CDR3 length equals 16 residues.

This rearrangement joins TRBV28 to TRBJ1-6, with D tentatively TRBD1 (5 bases). Germline loops: CDR1 MDHEN, CDR2 SYDVKM. The V end lost 3 bases, the J end lost 14 bases, and 20 bases lay between the germline ends. The length of the CDR3 is 15 residues. The CDR3 protein is CASSFIRTGRGSLHF. The CDR3 DNA reads TGTGCCAGCAGTTTTATTCGTACGGGGCGCGGGTCCCTCCACTTT.

Notes on this clone: The sample carries other DNA sequences with the same CDR3. The rearrangement links TRBV6-6 to TRBJ2-7; TRBD2 matches at 8 bases. V dropped 0 bases and J dropped 3; count of bases not matched to a gene: 1. Germline V gene sequence: CDR1 MNHNY, CDR2 SVGAGI (reference sequence). CDR3 length: 14 amino acids. Here the CDR3 DNA reads TGTGCCAGCAGTTACTCGGCGGGGGGCTACGAGCAGTACTTC. This sequence encodes CASSYSAGGYEQYF.

V gene TRBV25-1 combines with J gene TRBJ2-2; perhaps TRBD1 as D (5 bases). Trimming cost V 3 bases and J 4 bases, with 15 bases left between them. Germline CDR1 MGHDK, CDR2 SYGVNS. The CDR3 is made up of 16 amino acids. The CDR3 DNA follows: TGTGCCAGCAGTGACAGCAGGGTGTGGGTCACCGGGGAGCTGTTTTTT. This codes for CASSDSRVWVTGELFF.

This sequence joins TRBV7-2 and TRBJ2-7, with a tentative D call TRBD2 (6 bases). The germline V gene has CDR1 SGHTA and CDR2 FQGNSA. V gave up 2 bases and J gave up 5 bases, with 22 bases separating them. The CDR3 has 17 residues. The CDR3, as DNA: TGTGCCAGCAGCTTAATGGGGCGCGGGGCGAGCCTAAACGAGCAGTACTTC. Translated: CASSLMGRGASLNEQYF.

This chain connects TRBV7-9 to TRBJ2-3; TRBD2 matches 10 bases. This CDR3 comprises 15 residues. The V and J ends lost 5 bases and 2 bases, in that order; junction bases with no gene match: 4. Germline CDR1 reads SEHNR; CDR2 reads FQNEAQ (reference sequence). The CDR3 is CASSRSGGDTDTQYF. The DNA of the CDR3 is TGTGCCAGCAGCCGAAGCGGGGGGGACACAGATACGCAGTATTTT.

J is TRBJ2-7 and V is TRBV11-2; D remains ambiguous. V gave up 5 bases and J gave up 2 bases, with 4 bases separating them. This CDR3 spans 11 amino acids. Germline V CDR1 and CDR2: SGHAT, FQNNGV. CDR3 DNA sequence: TGTGCCAGCAGCGACCCCTACGAGCAGTACTTC. This sequence encodes CASSDPYEQYF.

A remark on this clone: This sample also contains other DNA sequences that code for the same CDR3. V usage is TRBV6-5 and J usage is TRBJ2-7; 7 positions agree with TRBD2. CDR3 size: 15 residues. V dropped 0 bases and J dropped 2; count of bases not matched to a gene: 4. Germline V gene sequence: CDR1 MNHEY, CDR2 SVGAGI. The CDR3 DNA is TGTGCCAGCAGTTACTCTTCTAGCGGAACCTACGAGCAGTACTTC. This encodes CASSYSSSGTYEQYF.

The V and J genes are TRBV29-1 and TRBJ2-1; a possible D gene is TRBD2 (5 bases). Germline CDR1 SQVTM, CDR2 ANQGSEA. The CDR3 totals 13 residues. V was clipped by 8 bases and J by 6 bases, with 17 bases between them. The CDR3 is CSSGLTGSNEQFF. The CDR3 nucleotides read TGCAGCTCCGGACTCACGGGGTCCAATGAGCAGTTCTTC.

This clone was seen once. This rearrangement joins TRBV2 to TRBJ1-1; 9 bases map to TRBD1. V lost 6 bases and J lost 4; bases outside the gene matches: 0. CDR1 and CDR2 from the germline V gene are SNHLY and FYNNEI. This CDR3 contains 12 residues. CDR3 residues: CASRQGATEAFF. CDR3 sequence (DNA): TGTGCCAGCAGACAGGGGGCCACTGAAGCTTTCTTT.

The chain combines TRBV5-6 with TRBJ2-2; D might be TRBD1 (6 bases). The CDR3 spans 16 residues. V shed 0 bases and J shed 0 bases, with 9 bases lying between them. Looked up from germline, CDR1 is SGHDT and CDR2 is YYEEEE. In nucleotides, the CDR3 is TGTGCCAGCAGCTTGGGGGACATAGCGAACACCGGGGAGCTGTTTTTT. As protein: CASSLGDIANTGELFF.

The chain uses TRBV7-9 and TRBJ2-3, with D perhaps matching TRBD2 (6 bases). The germline V and J ends were trimmed by 0 bases and 0 bases, with 16 bases remaining between them. This CDR3 is built from 18 residues. CDR1 is SEHNR, CDR2 FQNEAQ, per germline (reference sequence). This chain's CDR3 is CASSLALGGTLSTDTQYF. The CDR3 region has the DNA TGTGCCAGCAGCTTAGCGCTGGGGGGAACACTAAGCACAGATACGCAGTATTTT.

The chain has TRBV27 and TRBJ2-1; 7 nucleotides line up with TRBD1. In germline, CDR1 is MNHEY, CDR2 SMNVEV (reference sequence). The ends lost 6 bases at V and 10 bases at J; junction bases unmatched: 12. This CDR3 region has 14 residues. CDR3 protein: CASRVGTVGTEQFF. DNA for the CDR3: TGTGCCAGCAGGGTCGGGACAGTAGGAACCGAGCAGTTCTTC.

This chain uses TRBV7-9 with TRBJ2-7; D possibly corresponds to TRBD2 (6 bases). CDR1 SEHNR and CDR2 FQNEAQ come from the germline V gene (reference sequence). The V gene lost 5 bases and the J gene lost 0 bases, with 17 bases spanning the gap. The CDR3 totals 16 residues. Here the CDR3 reads CASSPRVPSDSYEQYF. CDR3 DNA: TGTGCCAGCAGCCCTAGGGTGCCTAGCGACTCCTACGAGCAGTACTTC.

This clone showed up just once. V gene TRBV19 combines with J gene TRBJ2-1; the D is unclear. V lost 3 bases and J 0 bases, leaving 9 bases between the germline ends. The CDR3 has 15 residues. CDR1 is LNHDA, CDR2 SQIVND, per germline (reference sequence). CDR3 DNA: TGTGCCAGTAGTATTGCCCCGACCTCCTACAATGAGCAGTTCTTC. Its protein product is CASSIAPTSYNEQFF.